Below, 16 T cell receptor beta chains from the same sample are listed, as sequenced in a study of blood T cells in healthy people across ages. Primers used in a second PCR of about 7 to 12 cycles were a sample-barcoded 5' primer and a J-beta primer mix. A single record per CDR3 protein comes from TCRdb applying MiXCR to the 5' RACE reads. The sample lists about 680,000 distinct CDR3 sequences, about 52% seen once, with 25% to 35% in the top ten. The sequenced sample was blood. The receptors stem from a woman aged 55-70 years in good health.

The V gene is TRBV18, the J gene TRBJ2-7; D is unresolved. This CDR3 has 14 amino acids. V gave up 6 bases and J gave up 0 bases, with 12 bases separating them. The germline CDR1 and CDR2 sequences are KGHSH and LQKENI. This CDR3 is CASSQQQSSYEQYF. DNA for the CDR3: TGTGCCAGCTCGCAACAGCAGAGCTCCTACGAGCAGTACTTC.

As to this clonotype: The junction differs from germline at one of its ends, possibly a read error. The chain has TRBV9 and TRBJ2-6, with TRBD1 as a possible D gene (5 bases). CDR3 length: 18 amino acids. Germline values: CDR1 SGDLS, CDR2 YYNGEE. The chain's CDR3 is CASSVDPKRASGADVLTF. The CDR3 coding sequence is TGTGCCAGCAGCGTAGATCCAAAACGAGCTTCTGGGGCCGACGTCCTGACTTTC.

The chain couples TRBV5-8 to TRBJ2-3; D possibly corresponds to TRBD1 (6 bases). Germline values: CDR1 SGHTS, CDR2 YDEGEE. This CDR3 region has 16 residues. Trimming took 0 bases from V and 3 from J, leaving 14 bases between them. The CDR3 protein is CASSLGGQGSTDTQYF. In DNA, the CDR3 is TGTGCCAGCAGCTTGGGAGGTCAGGGGTCTACAGATACGCAGTATTTT. Looking up the rest from reference TRBV5-8 and TRBJ2-3 gives the full variable domain: EAGVTQSPTHLIKTRGQQATLRCSPISGHTSVYWYQQALGLGLQFLLWYDEGEERNRGNFPPRFSGRQFPNYSSELNVNALELEDSALYLCASSLGGQGSTDTQYFGPGTRLTVL.

In this sample, this clonotype turned up a few times. This chain links TRBV20-1 with TRBJ2-1; 13 nucleotides align to TRBD2. This CDR3 is built from 16 residues. V shed 6 bases, J shed 5 bases, and the junction held 10 bases outside the gene matches. Germline CDR1 reads DFQATT; CDR2 reads SNEGSKA (reference sequence). CDR3 region: CSARPGLAGVNNEQFF. The CDR3 bases are TGCAGTGCCCGCCCCGGACTAGCGGGAGTTAACAATGAGCAGTTCTTC.

This chain uses TRBV4-3 with TRBJ2-5; a possible D gene is TRBD1 (6 bases). Germline V gene lookup returns CDR1 LGHNA and CDR2 YSLEER. V was shortened by 0 bases and J by 5 bases, with 10 bases between the two germline ends. The CDR3 is made up of 14 amino acids. This chain's CDR3 is CASSQDWQGETQYF. CDR3 nucleotide sequence: TGCGCCAGCAGCCAAGATTGGCAGGGGGAGACCCAGTACTTC.

This clonotype was seen more than once but under ten times. V usage is TRBV5-6 and J usage is TRBJ2-7; 16 nucleotides agree with TRBD2. Per the germline V gene, CDR1 is SGHDT and CDR2 is YYEEEE. This CDR3 has 13 amino acids. J was trimmed by 12 bases and V by 4 bases; bases with no gene match: 4. The CDR3 DNA is TGTGCCAGCAGCCTCGGGACTAGCGGGAGGGCGTACTTC. As protein: CASSLGTSGRAYF.

The gene calls are TRBV6-1 and TRBJ2-3; the D call may be TRBD1 or TRBD2 (5 bases each). This CDR3 comprises 13 residues. Germline V CDR1 and CDR2: MNHNS, SASEGT. V was cut by 10 bases and J by 1 base, with 12 bases left in between. CDR3 sequence (DNA): TGTGCCATGCAGGTGGGGGGCACAGATACGCAGTATTTT. This sequence encodes CAMQVGGTDTQYF.

This clonotype has only a few counts. V and J are TRBV12-3 or TRBV12-4 and TRBJ1-2, with D hard to call. The V gene lost 5 bases and the J gene lost 8 bases, with 9 bases spanning the gap. There are 11 residues in the CDR3. The CDR3 sequence: CASSRKRGYTF. The CDR3 DNA sequence: TGTGCCAGCAGTCGTAAGCGGGGCTACACCTTC.

This rearrangement joins TRBV6-2 or TRBV6-3 to TRBJ2-6; 7 bases agree with TRBD1. Germline V gene lookup returns CDR1 MNHEY and CDR2 SVGEGT. The length of the CDR3 is 18 residues. The J segment lost 1 base and the V segment lost 1 base, leaving 7 bases of the junction unmatched. Here the CDR3 reads CASSYFGQASSGANVLTF. The CDR3 nucleotides read TGTGCCAGCAGTTACTTCGGACAGGCCTCGTCTGGGGCCAACGTCCTGACTTTC.

The J gene is TRBJ1-4, the V gene TRBV29-1; D perhaps matches TRBD1 (5 bases). In germline, CDR1 is SQVTM, CDR2 ANQGSEA. The CDR3 contains 12 residues. Trimming removed 8 bases at V and 6 bases at J, with 13 bases between. The CDR3, as DNA: TGCAGCTTCGAAGGGGCGGATGAAAAACTGTTTTTT. This encodes CSFEGADEKLFF.

This clonotype was counted between two and nine times. The CDR3 sequence: CASSPLDRAYEQYF. DNA for the CDR3: TGTGCCAGCAGCCCTCTGGACAGGGCCTACGAGCAGTACTTC. J is TRBJ2-7 and V is TRBV9; 8 nucleotides agree with TRBD1. V trimming: 4 bases; J trimming: 2 bases; junction bases outside the gene matches: 5. The germline CDR1 and CDR2 sequences are SGDLS and YYNGEE. CDR3 size: 14 residues. Using reference TRBV9 and TRBJ2-7 for the parts outside the CDR3, the full variable domain is DSGVTQTPKHLITATGQRVTLRCSPRSGDLSVYWYQQSLDQGLQFLIQYYNGEERAKGNILERFSAQQFPDLHSELNLSSLELGDSALYFCASSPLDRAYEQYFGPGTRLTVT.

As to this clonotype: One end of the junction fails to match germline, which may point to a read error. This rearrangement joins TRBV4-1 to TRBJ2-4; TRBD1 might be the D (5 bases). Germline CDR1 MGHRA, CDR2 YSYEKL. The CDR3 runs 14 residues. CDR3 coding DNA: TGCGCCAGCAGCCAAGAACAGGCAGGCAACAGTCAGTACTTC. Translating gives CASSQEQAGNSQYF.

The gene calls are TRBV14 and TRBJ2-5, with TRBD1 identical over 7 bases. Germline CDR1 SGHDN, CDR2 FVKESK. CDR3 length equals 15 residues. V lost 2 bases, J lost 4 bases, and 7 bases stayed unmatched. The CDR3 here is CASSQLTGNAETQYF. CDR3 DNA: TGTGCCAGCAGCCAACTGACAGGGAACGCAGAGACCCAGTACTTC.

The chain links TRBV7-9 to TRBJ2-3; 9 bases are shared with TRBD2. The CDR3 extends over 16 amino acids. Germline assignment: CDR1 SEHNR and CDR2 FQNEAQ (reference sequence). Trimming took 1 base from V and 5 from J; bases not matched to a gene: 7. CDR3 sequence (DNA): TGTGCCAGCAGCTTAGTATTAGCGGGAGTGAGAGATACGCAGTATTTT. Protein: CASSLVLAGVRDTQYF.

This clonotype was picked up a small number of times. This chain connects TRBV7-3 to TRBJ2-7; D is unresolved. Germline lookup yields CDR1 SGHTA and CDR2 FQGTGA. V lost 5 bases to trimming and J lost 0 bases, with 11 bases between them. The CDR3 loop spans 14 amino acids. The CDR3 DNA follows: TGTGCCAGCAGCGAAGGCCCAGACTCCTACGAGCAGTACTTC. Its translation is CASSEGPDSYEQYF.

The rearrangement uses TRBV4-3 and TRBJ2-4; 7 bases are a match to TRBD2. The germline gives CDR1 LGHNA, CDR2 YSLEER. The CDR3 spans 17 residues. J lost 2 bases, V lost 1 base, and 8 bases had no gene match. The CDR3: CASSQGSGGWTKNIQYF. CDR3 nucleotide sequence: TGCGCCAGCAGCCAAGGCTCGGGGGGTTGGACCAAAAACATTCAGTACTTC.